These 10 T cell receptor beta chains were sequenced from one sample in a study of blood T cell repertoires in COVID-19. Assay: immunoSEQ multiplex PCR; the TCRdb copy retains only in-frame clones and omits some. The repertoire consists of some 250,000 clones, with 70% to 90% occurring once and the leading ten covering around 2.2%. Sequenced input: peripheral blood. The receptors stem from a young man who had recovered from COVID-19.

This rearrangement joins TRBV3-1 (or the pseudogene TRBV3-2) to TRBJ2-7, with 7 bases aligning to TRBD1. CDR1 and CDR2 (germline): LGHDT, YNNKEL (reference sequence). The CDR3 loop spans 16 amino acids. Trimming at V came to 4 bases and at J to 4 bases, leaving 13 bases not matched to a gene. The CDR3 DNA reads as TGTGCCAGCAGCCCAAAACCGGGACAGCAAAAATACGAGCAGTACTTC. Protein sequence: CASSPKPGQQKYEQYF.

J is TRBJ2-1 and V is TRBV6-1, with D perhaps TRBD2 (5 bases). V was shortened by 1 base and J by 3 bases, with 10 bases between the two germline ends. The CDR3 runs to 15 residues. Germline V gives CDR1 MNHNS, CDR2 SASEGT. This CDR3 reads CASSEVGVLYNEQFF. In DNA form, the CDR3 reads TGTGCCAGCAGTGAAGTCGGGGTCCTCTACAATGAGCAGTTCTTC.

The gene calls are TRBV7-2 and TRBJ2-5; D might be TRBD2 (6 bases). Germline V gives CDR1 SGHTA, CDR2 FQGNSA. V gave up 5 bases and J gave up 2 bases, with 15 bases separating them. This CDR3 region has 15 residues. The CDR3 bases are TGTGCCAGCAGCGAGCGGGTGGGTAGACAAGAGACCCAGTACTTC. The encoded protein is CASSERVGRQETQYF.

This clone was seen a few times. The V and J genes are TRBV18 and TRBJ1-2; D remains ambiguous. This CDR3 has 13 amino acids. V was pared by 5 bases and J by 1 base, with 8 bases between. Per germline, CDR1 KGHSH and CDR2 LQKENI. The CDR3 spells CASSAAINYGYTF. CDR3 coding DNA: TGTGCCAGCTCAGCGGCCATTAACTATGGCTACACCTTC. The variable domain in full, with the rest retrieved from reference TRBV18 and TRBJ1-2, is NAGVMQNPRHLVRRRGQEARLRCSPMKGHSHVYWYRQLPEEGLKFMVYLQKENIIDESGMPKERFSAEFPKEGPSILRIQQVVRGDSAAYFCASSAAINYGYTFGSGTRLTVV.

The rearrangement links TRBV7-9 to TRBJ1-5; 10 bases map to TRBD1. This CDR3 is built from 18 residues. Germline V CDR1 and CDR2: SEHNR, FQNEAQ (reference sequence). With V trimmed by 2 bases and J by 2 bases, 9 bases remained unmatched. CDR3 sequence: CASSLSRDRGSGNQPQHF. The CDR3 nucleotides read TGTGCCAGCAGCTTAAGTCGGGACAGGGGAAGCGGCAATCAGCCCCAGCATTTT.

This clone was seen just once. At one end the junction does not follow the germline gene, possibly because of a read error. V is TRBV5-1 and J is TRBJ1-2, with TRBD1 as a possible D gene (5 bases). The CDR3 is made up of 11 amino acids. CDR1 and CDR2 from the germline V gene are SGHRS and YFSETQ. CDR3 residues: CASSLGTLTHF. The CDR3 nucleotides are TGCGCCAGCAGCCTCGGGACTCTTACCCACTTC. The full variable domain, with the rest looked up from reference TRBV5-1 and TRBJ1-2, is KAGVTQTPRYLIKTRGQQVTLSCSPISGHRSVSWYQQTPGQGLQFLFEYFSETQRNKGNFPGRFSGRQFSNSRSEMNVSTLELGDSALYLCASSLGTLTHFGSGTRLTVV.

In its sample, this clone was seen once. This chain connects TRBV27 to TRBJ2-1, with D hard to call. V lost 2 bases, J lost 0 bases, and 11 bases lay in between. The CDR3 is 16 residues long. Germline CDR1 and CDR2: MNHEY and SMNVEV (reference sequence). CDR3 nucleotide sequence: TGTGCCAGCAGTTTACAGGCTTTAAGCTCCTACAATGAGCAGTTCTTC. Its translation is CASSLQALSSYNEQFF.

This chain uses TRBV12-5 with TRBJ1-2; TRBD1 agrees at 9 bases. From germline, CDR1 is LGHNT and CDR2 FRNRAP. V lost 0 bases, J lost 2 bases, and 4 bases stayed unmatched. This CDR3 region has 16 residues. In DNA, the CDR3 is TGTGCTAGTGGTTTGGTTTACAGGGGGCCCAACTATGGCTACACCTTC. Residues: CASGLVYRGPNYGYTF.

V usage is TRBV6-2 or TRBV6-3 and J usage is TRBJ2-5; 7 nucleotides align to TRBD2. The CDR3 totals 15 residues. Trimming took 5 bases from V and 5 from J; bases not matched to a gene: 11. Germline loops: CDR1 MNHEY, CDR2 SVGEGT. Written as DNA, the CDR3 is TGTGCCAGCAGTCCAACGGGGGGATTCGGTGAGACCCAGTACTTC. It yields the protein CASSPTGGFGETQYF.

This chain links TRBV7-8 with TRBJ2-2; D not certain. This CDR3 is 15 amino acids long. The germline CDR1 and CDR2 sequences are SGHVS and FQNEAQ. V was clipped by 0 bases and J by 5 bases, with 10 bases between them. In nucleotides, the CDR3 is TGTGCCAGCAGCTTAGCTTCGACTGGGACCGGGGAGCTGTTTTTT. Its translation: CASSLASTGTGELFF.